The present T cell receptor (beta chain) was sequenced within a study of blood T cell repertoires in COVID-19 (dated by TCRdb to the early 2020s). Background for the entire study: Collaborator samples came from the United States, Italy and Spain and covered acute and convalescent phases of COVID-19. The material from the prospective study consisted of cDNA or gDNA derived from T cells, B-cell-depleted T cells, or PBMCs. The dataset comprised deeply sampled blood TCRbeta repertoires from subjects exposed to, actively infected with, or recovered from COVID-19. The repertoires were released in a freely available public database intended as a resource for research on the immune response to SARS-CoV-2. Samples were obtained from the ongoing ImmuneRACE study (first 160 participants) and from approximately 1,200 subjects provided by 6 global collaborators. Sample metadata almost always included a de-identified subject ID, COVID-19 status, age in years and sex. Where available, HLA class I and class II types were obtained from metadata supplied by the sample provider rather than from assay-based typing.

Regarding this clone: Its antigen is currently not known. The input lacks base qualities; no much larger clone sits a single base away.

The collaborating institutions used their own protocols to collect whole blood in K2EDTA tubes. For TCRbeta analysis, collaborator samples were shipped as frozen whole blood, as isolated PBMCs, or as DNA extracted from either sample type. Sequences ENHRY (CDR1) and SYGVKD (CDR2) are obtained from the germline V gene. Including cysteine and phenylalanine, the CDR3 has 14 amino acids. Only the CDR3 portion is preserved as DNA: 42 bases, with reading frame beginning at the first base. For this chain, trimming is 3 bases at the V end and 6 bases at the J end, and the number of junction bases without a gene match is 4. TCRbeta CDR3 regions were amplified from genomic DNA using the immunoSEQ Assay, a bias-controlled multiplex PCR. On the study's bioinformatics: The number of nucleated cells in each sample was estimated by amplification of reference gene primers within the assay. To quantify the absolute abundance of each unique TCRbeta CDR3 rearrangement, sequence reads were collapsed and filtered. For each sample, productive Simpson clonality was calculated by taking the square root of Simpson's diversity index across productive rearrangements. TCRdb re-hosts the immuneACCESS table, in-frame sequences only. Its copies lack some clones; in the studies checked, an unresolved V gene accounts for under half of them, and the cause for the rest is not known. V and J calls plus clone size are reproduced from that table; the DNA served to infer D and trimming. Present in this sample are about 170,000 clones, 82% of which were seen just once. In total, the top ten clones hold more than 7.5% of the sample.

What the study reported, not specific to this receptor: The quantity of clinical and demographic metadata differed by source and by participant and was supplied without curation.

Material: peripheral blood. This receptor was obtained from a woman in her 70s with acute or convalescent COVID-19. The sequence joins TRBV10-3 to TRBJ2-2, and 7 junctional nucleotides match TRBD2. The CDR3 amino acid sequence is: CAISERGEAGELFF. The bases read TGTGCCATCAGTGAACGGGGGGAAGCCGGGGAGCTGTTTTTT.